The 24 T cell receptor beta chains in this list originate from one sample, sequenced in a study of T cell repertoires in cytomegalovirus infection. MiXCR, applied by TCRdb to the reads, yields one record per CDR3 protein. The sample consists of around 320,000 distinct CDR3 sequences, over 7.5% of them appearing once. The sequencing input was PBMCs. These receptors all come from a human donor in good health (CMV status not recorded). Some clones in this sample may be carry-over from other donors' samples.

V is TRBV12-3 or TRBV12-4 and J is TRBJ1-1, with no clear D. V dropped 5 bases and J dropped 10 bases, with 11 bases sitting between them. The CDR3 length is 11 residues. The CDR3 region has the DNA TGTGCCAGCAGTCAAACACTGGTAGCTTTCTTT. Protein: CASSQTLVAFF.

This clonotype was seen only a few times. The chain combines TRBV20-1 with TRBJ1-6; a weak D match, TRBD1 (5 bases). CDR1 and CDR2 from the germline V gene are DFQATT and SNEGSKA (reference sequence). The CDR3 is 14 amino acids. Trimming cost V 5 bases and J 10 bases, with 18 bases left between them. CDR3 amino acids: CSAPKPGGNSPLHF. DNA of the CDR3: TGCAGTGCTCCTAAACCCGGGGGTAACTCACCCCTCCACTTT.

Ten or more counts support this clonotype. V gene TRBV7-2 combines with J gene TRBJ2-1; D uncertain. The V end was cut by 4 bases, the J end by 0 bases, with 13 bases between. CDR3 length: 16 residues. In germline, CDR1 is SGHTA, CDR2 FQGNSA. The CDR3 protein is CASSSPPVSSYNEQFF. CDR3 bases: TGTGCCAGCAGCTCCCCCCCGGTGAGCTCCTACAATGAGCAGTTCTTC.

In this sample, this clonotype turned up a few times. The gene calls are TRBV24-1 and TRBJ2-5, with 8 bases aligning to TRBD1. Germline V gives CDR1 KGHDR, CDR2 SFDVKD. Trimming cost V 1 base and J 4 bases; bases outside gene matches: 13. The CDR3 runs 18 residues. This CDR3 is CATSDFSGPGGRGETQYF. The CDR3 DNA is TGTGCCACCAGTGATTTCTCCGGGCCAGGGGGCCGGGGAGAGACCCAGTACTTC.

V is TRBV27 and J is TRBJ2-1; a weak D match, TRBD1 (5 bases). Germline V CDR1 and CDR2: MNHEY, SMNVEV (reference sequence). The CDR3 has 14 amino acids. Trimming stripped 7 bases from V and 5 bases from J, with 15 bases between. This chain's CDR3 is CASTDLLGHNEQFF. The DNA for the CDR3 is TGTGCCAGCACCGACCTCCTGGGGCACAATGAGCAGTTCTTC.

The sample holds a few counts of this clonotype. This chain uses TRBV30 with TRBJ1-2, with D hard to call. The germline CDR1 and CDR2 sequences are GTSNPN and SVGIG (reference sequence). The CDR3 is 10 amino acids. Trimming left V 5 bases short and J 5 bases short, with 6 bases between. CDR3 protein: CAWGPYGYTF. CDR3 coding DNA: TGTGCCTGGGGGCCTTATGGCTACACCTTC. The whole variable domain, filled in from reference TRBV30 and TRBJ1-2, reads SQTIHQWPATLVQPVGSPLSLECTVEGTSNPNLYWYRQAAGRGLQLLFYSVGIGQISSEVPQNLSASRPQDRQFILSSKKLLLSDSGFYLCAWGPYGYTFGSGTRLTVV.

This clonotype has a count of ten or more. The chain couples TRBV28 to TRBJ2-1, with 10 bases aligning to TRBD2. The junction had 6 bases not matched to a gene; V was cut back by 2 bases and J by 5 bases. This CDR3 comprises 16 residues. Looked up from germline, CDR1 is MDHEN and CDR2 is SYDVKM. CDR3 nucleotide sequence: TGTGCCAGCAGTTTAGTTGGACTAGCGGTTCACAATGAGCAGTTCTTC. Amino acid sequence: CASSLVGLAVHNEQFF.

The rearrangement joins TRBV5-6 to TRBJ2-7; maybe TRBD2 (6 bases). Trimming stripped 0 bases from V and 4 bases from J, with 14 bases between. The CDR3 consists of 15 residues. Per germline, CDR1 SGHDT and CDR2 YYEEEE. The CDR3 sequence: CASSLEGLGLYEQYF. The CDR3 region has the DNA TGTGCCAGCAGCTTGGAGGGTTTGGGACTTTACGAGCAGTACTTC.

In this sample, this clonotype turned up a few times. V gene TRBV5-1 combines with J gene TRBJ2-2, with 8 bases identical to TRBD1. CDR1 SGHRS and CDR2 YFSETQ come from the germline V gene. V shed 6 bases and J 3 bases; nucleotides not matched to a gene: 13. The CDR3 spans 17 residues. DNA for the CDR3: TGCGCCAGCAACAAACGGAGGACAGGGAAGGACACCGGGGAGCTGTTTTTT. Protein sequence: CASNKRRTGKDTGELFF.

J is TRBJ1-2 and V is TRBV12-3 or TRBV12-4; D unclear. This CDR3 is 14 amino acids long. V was clipped by 5 bases and J by 7 bases, with 17 bases between them. The CDR3, as DNA: TGTGCCAGCAGTCCCCAGTCACTGACGTTTGGCTACACCTTC. This gives the protein CASSPQSLTFGYTF.

Note on this clonotype: A much bigger clone sits one base away, suggesting this may be a read error. The V gene is TRBV7-2, the J gene TRBJ1-1; a weak D match, TRBD1 (5 bases). Germline CDR1 SGHTA, CDR2 FQGNSA. Trimming stripped 4 bases from V and 6 bases from J, with 15 bases between. The CDR3 extends over 14 amino acids. CDR3 sequence reads: CASSSNGGRAEAFF. The CDR3 DNA follows: TGTGCCAGCAGCTCGAACGGGGGTCGCGCTGAAGCTTTCTTT.

This clonotype was counted only a few times. Here the CDR3 DNA reads TGTGCCAGCAGTTACATAGGTAGTGAGCAGTTCTTC. It translates to CASSYIGSEQFF. The chain is built from TRBV6-2 or TRBV6-3 and TRBJ2-1; no firm D call. Between the trimmed V and J ends, which lost 2 bases and 9 bases, there was a span of 8 bases. The length of the CDR3 is 12 residues. Per the germline V gene, CDR1 is MNHEY and CDR2 is SVGEGT.

Concerning this clonotype itself: A much larger clonotype is one base distant, so this may be a read error. This chain connects TRBV7-2 to TRBJ1-2; D gene uncertain. Trimming took off 7 bases at V and 0 bases at J, with 9 bases between the two ends. The V gene's germline CDR1 is SGHTA and CDR2 FQGNSA. The CDR3 totals 13 residues. The CDR3 reads CASIFQANYGYTF. In nucleotides, the CDR3 is TGTGCCAGCATCTTCCAGGCTAACTATGGCTACACCTTC.

The chain couples TRBV10-3 to TRBJ1-2; 10 nucleotides match TRBD1. V trimming: 6 bases; J trimming: 7 bases; junction bases outside the gene matches: 8. Germline V gives CDR1 ENHRY, CDR2 SYGVKD. The CDR3 has 14 residues. The DNA for the CDR3 is TGTGCCATCAGCTCCAGACAGGGGGCGCTTGGCTACACCTTC. Its protein product is CAISSRQGALGYTF.

This clonotype was picked up many times. This chain connects TRBV4-1 to TRBJ1-2; D remains unclear. The CDR3 extends over 15 amino acids. Germline V gives CDR1 MGHRA, CDR2 YSYEKL. Trimming took off 0 bases at V and 5 bases at J, with 13 bases between the two ends. The CDR3 reads CASSQDLEQRYGYTF. CDR3 in DNA: TGCGCCAGCAGCCAAGATTTGGAACAGAGATATGGCTACACCTTC.

The V gene is TRBV5-5, the J gene TRBJ2-2; D remains ambiguous. The CDR3 loop spans 12 amino acids. Germline CDR1 and CDR2: SGHKS and YYEKEE (reference sequence). The V and J ends lost 2 bases and 5 bases respectively, with 4 bases between them. CDR3 sequence (DNA): TGTGCCAGCAGCTTCATGACCGGGGAGCTGTTTTTT. Its translation: CASSFMTGELFF.

V and J are TRBV9 and TRBJ2-5; 7 positions match TRBD2. Looked up from germline, CDR1 is SGDLS and CDR2 is YYNGEE. The CDR3 is 15 amino acids. With V trimmed by 2 bases and J by 0 bases, 4 bases remained unmatched. The CDR3 DNA follows: TGTGCCAGCAGCGTGGCTAGCGGAGACCAAGAGACCCAGTACTTC. It encodes CASSVASGDQETQYF.

This clonotype was counted many times. V is TRBV7-2 and J is TRBJ2-2, with 11 bases that match TRBD2. The germline CDR1 and CDR2 sequences are SGHTA and FQGNSA. V lost 1 base and J lost 4; bases outside the gene matches: 2. This CDR3 is 16 amino acids long. The CDR3 sequence: CASSLGLAGSTGELFF. CDR3 in DNA: TGTGCCAGCAGCTTAGGACTAGCGGGGAGCACCGGGGAGCTGTTTTTT.

The sample holds many counts of this clonotype. The V call is TRBV7-6, the J call TRBJ2-2, with D tentatively TRBD2 (6 bases). The CDR3 contains 14 residues. Germline CDR1 and CDR2: SGHVS and FNYEAQ. V was cut by 3 bases and J by 7 bases, with 12 bases left in between. CDR3 sequence: CASSLTSLNGELFF. In DNA, the CDR3 is TGTGCCAGCAGCTTGACTAGTCTAAACGGGGAGCTGTTTTTT.

This clonotype was observed a handful of times. This chain uses TRBV4-2 with TRBJ1-4; D gene unclear. Germline values: CDR1 LGHNA, CDR2 YNFKEQ. V was pared by 4 bases and J by 5 bases, with 14 bases between. The CDR3 is made up of 15 amino acids. The CDR3 region is CASSLVVLLNEKLFF. The CDR3 bases are TGTGCCAGCAGCCTAGTAGTCCTTTTGAATGAAAAACTGTTTTTT.

The CDR3 DNA reads TGTGCCATCGACAGGAGCAATCCATACGAGCAGTACTTC. Translation: CAIDRSNPYEQYF. The rearrangement joins TRBV7-4 to TRBJ2-7, with TRBD1 as a possible D gene (6 bases). The CDR3 contains 13 residues. Germline V gene sequence: CDR1 SGHVT, CDR2 SQSDAQ. The V end lost 10 bases, the J end lost 4 bases, and 17 bases lay between the germline ends.

The chain recombines TRBV19 with TRBJ1-5; D unclear. V lost 4 bases and J lost 7, with 11 bases in between. CDR1 is LNHDA and CDR2 is SQIVND in the germline V gene (reference sequence). The CDR3 spans 13 residues. The CDR3: CASSTDPRQPQHF. CDR3 coding DNA: TGTGCCAGTAGTACGGATCCTAGGCAGCCCCAGCATTTT.

This clonotype was found a few times. This chain joins TRBV12-3 or TRBV12-4 and TRBJ2-1; 9 bases fit TRBD2. The length of the CDR3 is 16 residues. Trimming removed 6 bases from V and 5 bases from J; junction bases left unmatched: 11. The CDR3 reads CASSPRGGRVNNEQFF. The CDR3, as DNA: TGTGCCAGCAGCCCAAGGGGCGGGAGGGTAAACAATGAGCAGTTCTTC.

This clonotype was observed a handful of times. This chain uses TRBV5-6 with TRBJ2-1; possibly TRBD1 for D (6 bases). Trimming left V 5 bases short and J 0 bases short, with 15 bases between. This CDR3 has 16 amino acids. Germline lookup yields CDR1 SGHDT and CDR2 YYEEEE. The CDR3 region has the DNA TGTGCCAGCAGGTACGGACAGCGAAGCTCCTACAATGAGCAGTTCTTC. This translates into CASRYGQRSSYNEQFF.